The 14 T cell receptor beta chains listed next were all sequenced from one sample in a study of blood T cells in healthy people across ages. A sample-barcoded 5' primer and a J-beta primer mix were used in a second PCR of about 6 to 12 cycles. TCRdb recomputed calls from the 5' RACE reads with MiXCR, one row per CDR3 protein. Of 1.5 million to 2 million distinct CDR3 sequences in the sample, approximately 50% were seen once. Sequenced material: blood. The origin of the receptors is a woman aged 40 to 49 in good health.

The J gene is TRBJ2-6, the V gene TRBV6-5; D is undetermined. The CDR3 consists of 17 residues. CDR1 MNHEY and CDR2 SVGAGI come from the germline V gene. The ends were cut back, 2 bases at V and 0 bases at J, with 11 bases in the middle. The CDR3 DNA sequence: TGTGCCAGCAGTTACGCCAGGCGATCCTCTGGGGCCAACGTCCTGACTTTC. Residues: CASSYARRSSGANVLTF.

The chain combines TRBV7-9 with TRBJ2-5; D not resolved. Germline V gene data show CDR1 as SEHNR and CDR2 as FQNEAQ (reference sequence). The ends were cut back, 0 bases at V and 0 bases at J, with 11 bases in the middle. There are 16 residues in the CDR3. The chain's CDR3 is CASSLAQTVDQETQYF. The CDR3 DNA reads TGTGCCAGCAGCTTAGCCCAGACTGTAGACCAAGAGACCCAGTACTTC. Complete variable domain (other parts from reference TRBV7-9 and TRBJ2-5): DTGVSQNPRHKITKRGQNVTFRCDPISEHNRLYWYRQTLGQGPEFLTYFQNEAQLEKSRLLSDRFSAERPKGSFSTLEIQRTEQGDSAMYLCASSLAQTVDQETQYFGPGTRLLVL.

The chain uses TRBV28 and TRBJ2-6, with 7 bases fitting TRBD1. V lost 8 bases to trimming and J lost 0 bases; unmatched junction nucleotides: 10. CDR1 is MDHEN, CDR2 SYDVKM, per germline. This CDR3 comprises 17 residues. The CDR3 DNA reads TGTGCCAGCGGTTCGGGACAGTGGATCTCTGGGGCCAACGTCCTGACTTTC. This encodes CASGSGQWISGANVLTF.

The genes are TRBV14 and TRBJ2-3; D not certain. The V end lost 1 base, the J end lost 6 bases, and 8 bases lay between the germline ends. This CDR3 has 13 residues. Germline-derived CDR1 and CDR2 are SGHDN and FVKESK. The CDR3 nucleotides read TGTGCCAGCAGCCAAGGCCGCTGGGATACGCAGTATTTT. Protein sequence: CASSQGRWDTQYF.

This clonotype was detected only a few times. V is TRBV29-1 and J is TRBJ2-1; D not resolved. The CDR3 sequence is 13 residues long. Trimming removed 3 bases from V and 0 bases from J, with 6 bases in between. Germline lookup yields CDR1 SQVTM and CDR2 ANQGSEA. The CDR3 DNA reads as TGCAGCGTTGACCCCAGCTCCTACAATGAGCAGTTCTTC. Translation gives CSVDPSSYNEQFF.

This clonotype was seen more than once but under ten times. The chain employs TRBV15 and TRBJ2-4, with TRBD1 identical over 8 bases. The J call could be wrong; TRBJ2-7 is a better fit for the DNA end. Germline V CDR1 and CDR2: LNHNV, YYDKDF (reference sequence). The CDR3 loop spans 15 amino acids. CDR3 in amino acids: CATSSPDREAHEQYF. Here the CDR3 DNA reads TGTGCCACCAGCAGCCCGGACAGGGAGGCCCACGAGCAGTACTTC.

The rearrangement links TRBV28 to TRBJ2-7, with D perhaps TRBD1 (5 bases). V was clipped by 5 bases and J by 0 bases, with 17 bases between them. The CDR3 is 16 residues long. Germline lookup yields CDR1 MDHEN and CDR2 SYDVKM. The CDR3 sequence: CASSPNRLGRSYEQYF. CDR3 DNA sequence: TGTGCCAGCAGTCCCAACAGGTTGGGTCGCTCCTACGAGCAGTACTTC.

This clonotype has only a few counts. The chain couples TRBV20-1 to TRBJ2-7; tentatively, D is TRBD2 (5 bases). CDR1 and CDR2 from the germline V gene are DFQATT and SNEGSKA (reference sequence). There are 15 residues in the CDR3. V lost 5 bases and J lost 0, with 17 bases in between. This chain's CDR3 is CSAGKGLLSSYEQYF. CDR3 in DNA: TGCAGTGCTGGCAAAGGACTTCTCTCCTCCTACGAGCAGTACTTC.

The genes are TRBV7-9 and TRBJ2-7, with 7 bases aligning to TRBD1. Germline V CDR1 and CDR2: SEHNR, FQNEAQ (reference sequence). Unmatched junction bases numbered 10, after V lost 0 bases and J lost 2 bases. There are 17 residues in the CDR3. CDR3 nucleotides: TGTGCCAGCAGCTTAGCGAGTACCGGGACAGATCCCTACGAGCAGTACTTC. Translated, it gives CASSLASTGTDPYEQYF.

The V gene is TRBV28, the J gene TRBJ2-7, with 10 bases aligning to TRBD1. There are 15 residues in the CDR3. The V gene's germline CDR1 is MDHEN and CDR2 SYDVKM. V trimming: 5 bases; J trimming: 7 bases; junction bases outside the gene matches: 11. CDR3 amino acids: CASSTSVTGGGEQYF. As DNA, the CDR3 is TGTGCCAGCAGTACGTCCGTGACAGGGGGCGGAGAGCAGTACTTC.

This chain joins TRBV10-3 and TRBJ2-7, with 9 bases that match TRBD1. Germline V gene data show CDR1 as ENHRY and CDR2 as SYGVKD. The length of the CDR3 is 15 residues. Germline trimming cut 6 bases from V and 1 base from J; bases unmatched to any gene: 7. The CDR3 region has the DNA TGTGCCATCAGCCCGGGACAGGGAACGTCCTACGAGCAGTACTTC. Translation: CAISPGQGTSYEQYF.

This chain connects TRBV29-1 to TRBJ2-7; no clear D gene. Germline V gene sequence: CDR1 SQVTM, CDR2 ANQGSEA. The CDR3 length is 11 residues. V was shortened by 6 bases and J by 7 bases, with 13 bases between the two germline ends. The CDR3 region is CSVEEYNEQYF. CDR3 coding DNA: TGCAGCGTCGAGGAGTACAATGAGCAGTACTTC.

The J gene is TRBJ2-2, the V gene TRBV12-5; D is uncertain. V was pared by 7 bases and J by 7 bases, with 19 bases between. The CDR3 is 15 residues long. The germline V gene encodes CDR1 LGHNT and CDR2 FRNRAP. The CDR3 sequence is CASDREDPRVGELFF. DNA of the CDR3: TGTGCTAGTGATCGTGAGGACCCGAGAGTCGGGGAGCTGTTTTTT.

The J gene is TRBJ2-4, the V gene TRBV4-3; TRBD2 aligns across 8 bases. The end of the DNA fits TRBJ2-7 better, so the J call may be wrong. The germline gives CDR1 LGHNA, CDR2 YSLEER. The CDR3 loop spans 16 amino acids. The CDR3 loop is CASSQDPTAGVYEQYF. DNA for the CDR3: TGCGCCAGCAGCCAAGACCCCACAGCGGGGGTTTACGAGCAGTACTTC.